Listed below are T cell receptor beta chains from one sample, sequenced in a study of OX40 agonist ivuxolimab in advanced cancers. The table came from immunoSEQ multiplex PCR; TCRdb's copy has only in-frame clones and leaves some out. The table includes over 100,000 clones, just over 90% detected once. The input for sequencing was CD4+ or CD8+ T cells sorted from blood, taken in a trial of the OX40 agonist ivuxolimab. These receptors originate from an adult with an advanced solid tumor such as melanoma, head and neck, liver or kidney cancer. The CDR3 runs from the conserved cysteine through the conserved F or W. Fields, in order: J gene, V gene, clone size, D gene, CDR3 DNA, CDR3 protein. A D gene is named only where the DNA matches it firmly. Not all rows give a size; the values are once, few, many and, for expanded clones, a class.

j_call: TRBJ2-3
v_call: TRBV5-5
clone_size: NA
d_call: NA
cdr3_nt: TGTGCCAGCAGCCGGTCAGGGTATGTCACAGATACGCAGTATTTT
cdr3_aa: CASSRSGYVTDTQYF

j_call: TRBJ1-3
v_call: TRBV18
clone_size: NA
d_call: NA
cdr3_nt: TGTGCCAGCTCACCCTACTCGGACCGCATCTCTGGAAACACCATATATTTT
cdr3_aa: CASSPYSDRISGNTIYF

j_call: TRBJ2-7
v_call: TRBV11-3
clone_size: NA
d_call: NA
cdr3_nt: TGTGCCAGCAGCAAATTAGGGGGTGAGCAGTACTTC
cdr3_aa: CASSKLGGEQYF

j_call: TRBJ2-3
v_call: TRBV27
clone_size: NA
d_call: TRBD2
cdr3_nt: TGTGCCAGCAGTTTTGATTCGGGGGGGCAACGGGGTCCAGATACGCAGTATTTT
cdr3_aa: CASSFDSGGQRGPDTQYF

j_call: TRBJ2-7
v_call: TRBV7-9
clone_size: NA
d_call: NA
cdr3_nt: TGTGCCAGCAGCTTAGAAGGACGGCTAAACTACGAGCAGTACTTC
cdr3_aa: CASSLEGRLNYEQYF

j_call: TRBJ2-1
v_call: TRBV7-7
clone_size: NA
d_call: NA
cdr3_nt: TGTGCTAGCAGCCGGGGAGGTTACAATGAGCAGTTCTTC
cdr3_aa: CASSRGGYNEQFF

j_call: TRBJ2-2
v_call: TRBV27
clone_size: NA
d_call: NA
cdr3_nt: TGTGCCACCTCGCGTCGGGTGGGAATATCGGCCGGGGAGCTGTTTTTT
cdr3_aa: CATSRRVGISAGELFF

j_call: TRBJ2-7
v_call: TRBV27
clone_size: NA
d_call: NA
cdr3_nt: TGTGCCAGCAGTCCCAGGGCGACCGACTCTTCCTACGAGCAGTACTTC
cdr3_aa: CASSPRATDSSYEQYF

j_call: TRBJ1-4
v_call: TRBV5-1
clone_size: NA
d_call: TRBD1
cdr3_nt: TGCGCCAGCAGCCCGGGGAGAACAGGGGGCGCAACTAATGAAAAACTGTTTTTT
cdr3_aa: CASSPGRTGGATNEKLFF

j_call: TRBJ1-1
v_call: TRBV7-2
clone_size: once
d_call: NA
cdr3_nt: TGTGCCAGCAGCTTAGCGCCGGGGAGGGGGAACACTGAAGCTTTCTTT
cdr3_aa: CASSLAPGRGNTEAFF

j_call: TRBJ2-5
v_call: TRBV6-5
clone_size: NA
d_call: TRBD2
cdr3_nt: TGTGCCAGCAGTTTCAGACTAGCGGGTGGGGAGACCCAGTACTTC
cdr3_aa: CASSFRLAGGETQYF

j_call: TRBJ2-7
v_call: TRBV6-6
clone_size: NA
d_call: NA
cdr3_nt: TGTGCCAGCAGTTTCTTGGGACGGCCGTCCTACGAGCAGTACTTC
cdr3_aa: CASSFLGRPSYEQYF

j_call: TRBJ1-2
v_call: TRBV6-6
clone_size: NA
d_call: NA
cdr3_nt: TGTGCCAGCAGCCCTGCCGCCCTAGGCTACACCTTC
cdr3_aa: CASSPAALGYTF

j_call: TRBJ1-2
v_call: TRBV5-1
clone_size: NA
d_call: NA
cdr3_nt: TGCGCCAGCAGCTTGGAGGGACCAGCGTATGGCTACACCTTC
cdr3_aa: CASSLEGPAYGYTF

j_call: TRBJ1-1
v_call: TRBV6-6
clone_size: NA
d_call: NA
cdr3_nt: TGTGCCAGCAGTTACTCGGGCAGGGAGGACACTGAAGCTTTCTTT
cdr3_aa: CASSYSGREDTEAFF

j_call: TRBJ2-7
v_call: TRBV6-5
clone_size: NA
d_call: TRBD2
cdr3_nt: TGTGCCAGCAGTTACGCTGGATTAGCGGGGGACAACGAGCAGTACTTC
cdr3_aa: CASSYAGLAGDNEQYF